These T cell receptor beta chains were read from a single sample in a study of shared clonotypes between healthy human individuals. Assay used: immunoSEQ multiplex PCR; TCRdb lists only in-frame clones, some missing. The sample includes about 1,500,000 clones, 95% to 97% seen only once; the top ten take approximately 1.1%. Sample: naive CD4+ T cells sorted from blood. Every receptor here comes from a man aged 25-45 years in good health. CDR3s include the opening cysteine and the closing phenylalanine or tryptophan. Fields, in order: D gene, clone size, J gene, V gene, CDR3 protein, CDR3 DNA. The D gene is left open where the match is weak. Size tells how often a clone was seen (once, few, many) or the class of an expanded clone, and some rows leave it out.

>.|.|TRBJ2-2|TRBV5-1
CASSLEEYTGELFF
TGCGCCAGCAGCTTGGAGGAGTACACCGGGGAGCTGTTTTTT
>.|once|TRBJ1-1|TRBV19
CASSIVHSRGAFF
TGTGCCAGTAGTATAGTACATTCCCGGGGAGCTTTCTTT
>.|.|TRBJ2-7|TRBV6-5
CASAGRGYEQYF
TGTGCCAGCGCCGGGCGGGGCTACGAGCAGTACTTC
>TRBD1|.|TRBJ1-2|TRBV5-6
CASSLGDRVHGYTF
TGTGCCAGCAGCTTGGGTGACAGGGTTCACGGCTACACCTTC
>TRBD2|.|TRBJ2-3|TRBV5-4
CASSPTSVTDTQYF
TGTGCCAGCAGCCCAACTAGCGTGACAGATACGCAGTATTTT
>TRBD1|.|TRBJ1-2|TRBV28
CASTQTGKVSYGYTF
TGTGCCAGCACTCAGACAGGGAAGGTTTCCTATGGCTACACCTTC
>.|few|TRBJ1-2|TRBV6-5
CASRRGWYGYTF
TGTGCCAGCAGAAGGGGATGGTATGGCTACACCTTC
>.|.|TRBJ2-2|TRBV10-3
CAISESRGTGELFF
TGTGCCATCAGTGAGTCAAGAGGCACCGGGGAGCTGTTTTTT
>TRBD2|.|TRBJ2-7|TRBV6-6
CASTNSGSPVYEQYF
TGTGCCAGCACCAATAGCGGGAGTCCCGTCTACGAGCAGTACTTC
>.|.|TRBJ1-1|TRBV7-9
CASRRTGNTEAFF
TGTGCCAGCAGAAGAACAGGGAACACTGAAGCTTTCTTT
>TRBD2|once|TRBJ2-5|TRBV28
CASSFEMGRVQETQYF
TGTGCCAGCAGTTTTGAGATGGGGAGGGTCCAAGAGACCCAGTACTTC
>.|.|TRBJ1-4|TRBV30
CAWLNRASEKLFF
TGTGCCTGGCTCAACAGGGCCAGTGAAAAACTGTTTTTT
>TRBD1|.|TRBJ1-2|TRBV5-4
CASSSGQDYGYTF
TGTGCCAGCAGCTCGGGACAGGACTATGGCTACACCTTC
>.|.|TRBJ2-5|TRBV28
CASSLPGVYQETQYF
TGTGCCAGCAGTTTACCAGGGGTGTACCAAGAGACCCAGTACTTC
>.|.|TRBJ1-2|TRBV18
CASSPVGSGLGYGYTF
TGTGCCAGCTCACCTGTTGGGTCGGGGCTTGGCTATGGCTACACCTTC